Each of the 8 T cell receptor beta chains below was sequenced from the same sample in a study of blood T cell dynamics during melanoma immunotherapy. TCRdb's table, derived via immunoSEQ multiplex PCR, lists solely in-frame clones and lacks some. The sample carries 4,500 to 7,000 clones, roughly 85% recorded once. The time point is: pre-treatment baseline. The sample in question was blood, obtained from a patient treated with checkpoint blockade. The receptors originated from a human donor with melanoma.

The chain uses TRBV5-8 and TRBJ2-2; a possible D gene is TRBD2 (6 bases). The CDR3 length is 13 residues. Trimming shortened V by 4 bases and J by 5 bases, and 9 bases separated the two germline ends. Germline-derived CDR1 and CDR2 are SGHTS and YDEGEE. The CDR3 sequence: CASSRGWTGELFF. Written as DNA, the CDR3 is TGTGCCAGCAGCCGGGGGTGGACCGGGGAGCTGTTTTTT.

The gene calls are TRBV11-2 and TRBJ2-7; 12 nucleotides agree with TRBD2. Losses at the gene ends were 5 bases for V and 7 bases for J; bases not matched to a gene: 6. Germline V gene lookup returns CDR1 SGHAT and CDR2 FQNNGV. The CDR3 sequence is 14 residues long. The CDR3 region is CASSQTSGGREQYF. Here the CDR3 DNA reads TGTGCCAGCAGCCAAACTAGCGGGGGGAGAGAGCAGTACTTC.

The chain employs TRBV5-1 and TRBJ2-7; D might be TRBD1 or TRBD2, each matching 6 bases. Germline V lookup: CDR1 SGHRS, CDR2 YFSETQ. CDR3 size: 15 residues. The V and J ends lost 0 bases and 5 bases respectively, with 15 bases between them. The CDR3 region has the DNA TGCGCCAGCAGCTTGGACGGGGGCGAATGGAACGAGCAGTACTTC. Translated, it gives CASSLDGGEWNEQYF.

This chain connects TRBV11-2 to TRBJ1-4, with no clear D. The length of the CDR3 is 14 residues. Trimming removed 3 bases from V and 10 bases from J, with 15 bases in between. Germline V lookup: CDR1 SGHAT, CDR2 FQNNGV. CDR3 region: CASSLQVNSGKLFF. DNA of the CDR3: TGTGCCAGCAGCTTGCAAGTTAATTCGGGAAAACTGTTTTTT.

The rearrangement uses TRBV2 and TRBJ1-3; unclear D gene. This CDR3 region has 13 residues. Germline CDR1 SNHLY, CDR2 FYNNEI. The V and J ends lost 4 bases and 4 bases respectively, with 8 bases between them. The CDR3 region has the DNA TGTGCCAGCAGTGCGGGAAGGGGAAACACCATATATTTT. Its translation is CASSAGRGNTIYF.

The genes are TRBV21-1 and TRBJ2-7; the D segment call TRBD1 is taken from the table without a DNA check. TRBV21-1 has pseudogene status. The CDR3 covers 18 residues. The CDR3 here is CASSKPPRTGKSSYEQYF. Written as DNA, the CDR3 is TGTGCCAGCAGCAAACCCCCACGGACAGGGAAGAGCTCCTACGAGCAGTACTTC.

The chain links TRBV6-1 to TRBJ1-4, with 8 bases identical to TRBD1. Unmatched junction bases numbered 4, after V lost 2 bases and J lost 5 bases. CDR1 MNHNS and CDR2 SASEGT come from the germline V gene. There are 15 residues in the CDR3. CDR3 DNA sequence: TGTGCCAGCAGTGAACTTAACAGGGGGAATGAAAAACTGTTTTTT. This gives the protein CASSELNRGNEKLFF.

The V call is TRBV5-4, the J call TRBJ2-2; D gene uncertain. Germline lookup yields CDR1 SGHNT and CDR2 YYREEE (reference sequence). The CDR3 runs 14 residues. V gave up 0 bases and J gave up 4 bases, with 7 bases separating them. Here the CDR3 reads CASSLAGTTGELFF. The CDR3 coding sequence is TGTGCCAGCAGCTTGGCGGGTACCACCGGGGAGCTGTTTTTT.